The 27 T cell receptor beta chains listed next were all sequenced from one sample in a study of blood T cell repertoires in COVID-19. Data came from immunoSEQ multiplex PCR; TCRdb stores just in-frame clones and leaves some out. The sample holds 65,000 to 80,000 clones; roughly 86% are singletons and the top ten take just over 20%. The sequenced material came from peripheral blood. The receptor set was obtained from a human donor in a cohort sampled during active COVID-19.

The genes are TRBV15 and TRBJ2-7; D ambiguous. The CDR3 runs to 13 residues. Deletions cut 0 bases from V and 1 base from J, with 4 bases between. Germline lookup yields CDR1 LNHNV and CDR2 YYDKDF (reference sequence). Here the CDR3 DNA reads TGTGCCACCAGCAGAGATACTTCCTACGAGCAGTACTTC. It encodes CATSRDTSYEQYF.

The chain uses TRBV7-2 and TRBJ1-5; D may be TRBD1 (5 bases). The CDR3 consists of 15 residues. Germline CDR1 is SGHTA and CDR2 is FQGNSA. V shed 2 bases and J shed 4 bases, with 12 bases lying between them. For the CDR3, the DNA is TGTGCCAGCAGCTTAAGGGCAGGGAATAATCAGCCCCAGCATTTT. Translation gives CASSLRAGNNQPQHF.

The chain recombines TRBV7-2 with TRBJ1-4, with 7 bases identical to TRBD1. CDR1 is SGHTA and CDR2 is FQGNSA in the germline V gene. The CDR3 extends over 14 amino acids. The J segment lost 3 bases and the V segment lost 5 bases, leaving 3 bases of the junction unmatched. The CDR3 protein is CASSPTGSNEKLFF. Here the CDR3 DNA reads TGTGCCAGCAGCCCGACAGGGTCTAATGAAAAACTGTTTTTT.

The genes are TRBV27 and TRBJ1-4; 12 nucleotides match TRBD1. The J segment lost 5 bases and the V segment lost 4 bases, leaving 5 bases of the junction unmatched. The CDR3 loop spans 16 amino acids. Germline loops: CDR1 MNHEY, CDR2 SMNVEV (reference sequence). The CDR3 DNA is TGTGCCAGCAGTTCGGGACAGGGGGCATGGAATGAAAAACTGTTTTTT. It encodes CASSSGQGAWNEKLFF. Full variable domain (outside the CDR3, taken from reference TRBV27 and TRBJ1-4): EAQVTQNPRYLITVTGKKLTVTCSQNMNHEYMSWYRQDPGLGLRQIYYSMNVEVTDKGDVPEGYKVSRKEKRNFPLILESPSPNQTSLYFCASSSGQGAWNEKLFFGSGTQLSVL.

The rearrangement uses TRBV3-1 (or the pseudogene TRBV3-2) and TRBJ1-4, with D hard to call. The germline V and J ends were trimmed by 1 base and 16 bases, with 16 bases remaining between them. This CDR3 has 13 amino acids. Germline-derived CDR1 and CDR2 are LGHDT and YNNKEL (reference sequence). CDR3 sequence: CASSQGPAGTPFF. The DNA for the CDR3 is TGTGCCAGCAGCCAAGGTCCCGCGGGCACTCCGTTTTTT.

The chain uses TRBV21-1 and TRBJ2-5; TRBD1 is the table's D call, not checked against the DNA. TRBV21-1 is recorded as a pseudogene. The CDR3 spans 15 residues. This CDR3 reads CASSPGTGPQETQYF. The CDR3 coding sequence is TGTGCCAGCAGCCCTGGGACAGGCCCCCAAGAGACCCAGTACTTC.

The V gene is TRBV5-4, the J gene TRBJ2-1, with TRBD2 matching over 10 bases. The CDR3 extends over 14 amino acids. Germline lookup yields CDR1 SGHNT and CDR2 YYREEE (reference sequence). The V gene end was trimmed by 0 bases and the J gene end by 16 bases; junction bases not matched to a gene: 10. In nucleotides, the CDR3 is TGTGCCAGCAGCTTGGACCCTAGCGGGGGATCCCCATTCTTC. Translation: CASSLDPSGGSPFF.

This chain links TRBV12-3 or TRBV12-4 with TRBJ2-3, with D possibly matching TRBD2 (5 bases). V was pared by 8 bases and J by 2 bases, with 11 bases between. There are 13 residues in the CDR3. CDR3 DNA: TGTGCCAGCGGGCGGGCCGACACAGATACGCAGTATTTT. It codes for CASGRADTDTQYF.

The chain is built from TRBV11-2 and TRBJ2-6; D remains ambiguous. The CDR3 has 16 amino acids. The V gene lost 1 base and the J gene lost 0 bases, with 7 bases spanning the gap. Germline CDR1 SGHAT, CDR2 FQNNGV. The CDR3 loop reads CASSLGLLSGANVLTF. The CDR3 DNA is TGTGCCAGCAGCTTAGGGCTGCTCTCTGGGGCCAACGTCCTGACTTTC. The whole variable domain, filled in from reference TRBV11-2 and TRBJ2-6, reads EAGVAQSPRYKIIEKRQSVAFWCNPISGHATLYWYQQILGQGPKLLIQFQNNGVVDDSQLPKDRFSAERLKGVDSTLKIQPAKLEDSAVYLCASSLGLLSGANVLTFGAGSRLTVL.

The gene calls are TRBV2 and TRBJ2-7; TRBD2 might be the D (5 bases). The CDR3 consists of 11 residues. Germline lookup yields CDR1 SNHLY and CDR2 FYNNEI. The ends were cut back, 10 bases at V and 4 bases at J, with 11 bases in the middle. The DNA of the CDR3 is TGTGCCACCGCTTCGGGGTACGAGCAGTACTTC. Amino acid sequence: CATASGYEQYF.

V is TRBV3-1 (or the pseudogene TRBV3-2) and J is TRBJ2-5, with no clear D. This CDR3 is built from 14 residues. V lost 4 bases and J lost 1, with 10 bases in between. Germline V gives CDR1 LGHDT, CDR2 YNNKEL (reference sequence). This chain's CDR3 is CASSRQELQETQYF. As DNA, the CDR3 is TGTGCCAGCAGCCGACAAGAACTCCAAGAGACCCAGTACTTC.

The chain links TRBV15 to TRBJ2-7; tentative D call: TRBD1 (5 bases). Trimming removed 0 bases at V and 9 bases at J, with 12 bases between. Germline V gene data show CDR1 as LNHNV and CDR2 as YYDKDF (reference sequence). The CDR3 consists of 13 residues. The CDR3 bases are TGTGCCACCAGCAGAGATGGGGCTTCCGGGCAGTACTTC. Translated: CATSRDGASGQYF.

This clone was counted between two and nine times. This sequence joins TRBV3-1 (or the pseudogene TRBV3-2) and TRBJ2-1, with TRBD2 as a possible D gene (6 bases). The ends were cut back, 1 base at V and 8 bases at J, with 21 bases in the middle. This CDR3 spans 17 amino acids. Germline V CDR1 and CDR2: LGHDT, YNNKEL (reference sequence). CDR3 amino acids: CASSQVNRDSYNDEQFF. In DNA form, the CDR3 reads TGTGCCAGCAGCCAAGTTAACCGGGACTCTTACAACGATGAGCAGTTCTTC.

The CDR3 sequence is CASSAVAGGTYEQYF. Here the CDR3 DNA reads TGCGCCAGCAGCGCGGTAGCGGGGGGTACCTACGAGCAGTACTTC. V and J are TRBV5-1 and TRBJ2-7; 10 positions agree with TRBD2. Germline V gives CDR1 SGHRS, CDR2 YFSETQ. There are 15 residues in the CDR3. The V gene end was trimmed by 4 bases and the J gene end by 2 bases; junction bases not matched to a gene: 6.

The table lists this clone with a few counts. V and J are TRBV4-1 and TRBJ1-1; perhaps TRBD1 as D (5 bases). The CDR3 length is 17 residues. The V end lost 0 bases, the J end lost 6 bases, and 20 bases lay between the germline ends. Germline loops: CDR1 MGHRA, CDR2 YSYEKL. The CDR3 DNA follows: TGCGCCAGCAGCCAAGATCCCCAGGGCGAATTTAGTGCTGAAGCTTTCTTT. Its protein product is CASSQDPQGEFSAEAFF.

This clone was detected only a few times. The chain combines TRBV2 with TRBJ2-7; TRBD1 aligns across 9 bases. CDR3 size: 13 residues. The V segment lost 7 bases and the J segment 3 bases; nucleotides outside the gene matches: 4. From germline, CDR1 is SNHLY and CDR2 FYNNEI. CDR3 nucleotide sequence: TGTGCCAGCAACCTGGACAGGGGCTACGAGCAGTACTTC. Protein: CASNLDRGYEQYF.

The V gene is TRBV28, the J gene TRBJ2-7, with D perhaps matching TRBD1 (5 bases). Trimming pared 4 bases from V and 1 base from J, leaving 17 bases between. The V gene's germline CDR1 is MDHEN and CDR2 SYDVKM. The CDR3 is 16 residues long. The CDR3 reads CASSYPLRAGSYEQYF. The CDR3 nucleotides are TGTGCCAGCAGTTATCCCCTCCGGGCAGGGTCCTACGAGCAGTACTTC.

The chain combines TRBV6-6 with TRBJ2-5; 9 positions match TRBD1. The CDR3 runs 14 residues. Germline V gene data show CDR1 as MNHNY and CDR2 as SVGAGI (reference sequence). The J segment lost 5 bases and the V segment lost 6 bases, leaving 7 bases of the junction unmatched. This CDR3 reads CASRRGTGLETQYF. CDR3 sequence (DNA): TGTGCCAGCAGGCGCGGGACAGGGCTGGAGACCCAGTACTTC.

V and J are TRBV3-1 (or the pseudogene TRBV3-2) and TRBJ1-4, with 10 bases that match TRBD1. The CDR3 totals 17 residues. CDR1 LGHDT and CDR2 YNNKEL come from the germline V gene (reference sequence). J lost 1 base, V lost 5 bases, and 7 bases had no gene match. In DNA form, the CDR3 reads TGTGCCAGCAGCAACCGGGACAGGGGACTAACTAATGAAAAACTGTTTTTT. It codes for CASSNRDRGLTNEKLFF.

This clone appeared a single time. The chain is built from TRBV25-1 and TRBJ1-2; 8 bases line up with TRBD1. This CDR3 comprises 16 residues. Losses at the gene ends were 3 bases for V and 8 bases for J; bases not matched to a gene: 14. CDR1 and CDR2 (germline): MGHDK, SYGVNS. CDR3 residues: CASSDDGQGRLRGYTF. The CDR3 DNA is TGTGCCAGCAGTGATGATGGACAGGGAAGACTCCGGGGCTACACCTTC.

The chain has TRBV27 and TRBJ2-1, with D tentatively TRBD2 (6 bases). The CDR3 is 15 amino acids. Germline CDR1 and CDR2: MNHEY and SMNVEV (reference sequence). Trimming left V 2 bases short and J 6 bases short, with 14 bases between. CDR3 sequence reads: CASSLGGMVLNEQFF. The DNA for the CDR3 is TGTGCCAGCAGTTTAGGAGGGATGGTCCTCAATGAGCAGTTCTTC.

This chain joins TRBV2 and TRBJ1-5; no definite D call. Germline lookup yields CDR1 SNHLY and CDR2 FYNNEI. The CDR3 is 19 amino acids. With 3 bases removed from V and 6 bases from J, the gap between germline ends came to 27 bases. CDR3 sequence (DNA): TGTGCCAGCAGTGATCCGACCGCGGGAGTGGCCCTACCAGGTCAGCCCCAGCATTTT. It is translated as CASSDPTAGVALPGQPQHF.

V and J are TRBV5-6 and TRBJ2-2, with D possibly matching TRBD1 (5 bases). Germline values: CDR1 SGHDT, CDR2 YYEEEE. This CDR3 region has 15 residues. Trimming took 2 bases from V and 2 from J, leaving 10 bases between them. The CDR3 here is CASSLSRANTGELFF. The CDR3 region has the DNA TGTGCCAGCAGCTTATCCAGGGCTAACACCGGGGAGCTGTTTTTT. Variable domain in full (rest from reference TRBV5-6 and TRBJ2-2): DAGVTQSPTHLIKTRGQQVTLRCSPKSGHDTVSWYQQALGQGPQFIFQYYEEEERQRGNFPDRFSGHQFPNYSSELNVNALLLGDSALYLCASSLSRANTGELFFGEGSRLTVL.

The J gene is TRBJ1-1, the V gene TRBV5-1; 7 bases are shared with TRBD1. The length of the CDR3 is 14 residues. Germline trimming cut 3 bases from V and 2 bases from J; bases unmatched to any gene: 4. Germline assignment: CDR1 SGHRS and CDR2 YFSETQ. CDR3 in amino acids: CASSSSGGNTEAFF. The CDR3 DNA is TGCGCCAGCAGCTCCTCAGGGGGTAACACTGAAGCTTTCTTT.

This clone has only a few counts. The CDR3 DNA sequence: TGTGCCAGTGGTCGACAGAAGGGTCAGCCCCAGCATTTT. It is translated as CASGRQKGQPQHF. The gene calls are TRBV19 and TRBJ1-5; tentatively, D is TRBD1 (5 bases). The CDR3 runs to 13 residues. V dropped 8 bases and J dropped 6 bases, with 14 bases sitting between them. Germline V gene lookup returns CDR1 LNHDA and CDR2 SQIVND (reference sequence).

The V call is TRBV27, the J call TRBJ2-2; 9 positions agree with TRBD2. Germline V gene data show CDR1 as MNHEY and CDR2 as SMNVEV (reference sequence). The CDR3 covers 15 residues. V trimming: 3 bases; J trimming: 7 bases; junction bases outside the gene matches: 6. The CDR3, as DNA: TGTGCCAGCAGTTTTTCCCAGCGGGGGGACGGGGAGCTGTTTTTT. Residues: CASSFSQRGDGELFF.

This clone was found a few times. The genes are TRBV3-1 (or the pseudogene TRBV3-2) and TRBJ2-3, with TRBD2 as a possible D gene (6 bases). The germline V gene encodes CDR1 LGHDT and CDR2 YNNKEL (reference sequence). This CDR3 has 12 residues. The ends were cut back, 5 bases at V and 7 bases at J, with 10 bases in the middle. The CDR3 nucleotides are TGTGCCAGCAGCTACCGGGGGAATACGCAGTATTTT. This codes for CASSYRGNTQYF.